The present entry profiles one T cell receptor (beta chain) with its context. This specimen comes from a study of CXCR3-negative and CXCR3-positive naive CD8 T cells. CDR1 is SGDLS and CDR2 is YYNGEE in the germline V gene. This CDR3 spans 19 amino acids. Carrying UMI labels, the TRB cDNA libraries were prepared through 5' RACE. Following a re-call of the 5' RACE reads, TCRdb has one entry per CDR3 protein and lacks DNA. This table holds 100,000 to 150,000 distinct CDR3 sequences. V usage is TRBV9 and J usage is TRBJ2-3; TCRdb's D call, TRBD2, is unchecked because there is no DNA. The sequence was obtained from a human donor in good health. Some clones in this sample may be carry-over from other donors' samples. The sample was naive CXCR3- CD8+ T cells from blood. Subset noted: CD45RO-CCR7+CD27+CD95- naive CD8+ T cells lacking CXCR3 (TNR3-). The CDR3 protein is CASSENPKLAGEYTDTQYF.